This T cell receptor beta chain was captured in a study of long-term antiretroviral therapy in people with HIV. The CDR3 has 15 amino acids. Trimming removed 4 bases at V and 8 bases at J, with 19 bases between. CDR1 is SGHRS and CDR2 is YFSETQ in the germline V gene. The immunoSEQ assay was v3.0, run at survey level. This table comes from immunoSEQ multiplex PCR, and its TCRdb copy is limited to in-frame clones, with some not included. The sample carries roughly 29,000 clones, about 85% recorded once. The chain has TRBV5-1 and TRBJ1-3; possible D gene TRBD1, 5 bases. The source of this sequence is a man aged 40-49 years with HIV. The input for sequencing was unsorted PBMCs, taken 3 years after starting antiretroviral therapy. CDR3 in amino acids: CASSQVGWDVDTIYF. Written as DNA, the CDR3 is TGCGCCAGCAGCCAGGTGGGCTGGGACGTCGACACCATATATTTT.